What follows are 22 T cell receptor beta chains derived from one specimen sequenced in a study of glioma-infiltrating T cells after dendritic cell vaccination. Specified time point: after dendritic cell vaccination, including at tumor progression/relapse. Method: immunoSEQ multiplex PCR; TCRdb's copy keeps in-frame clones and lacks some. The top ten clones hold more than 2.5% of a sample with roughly 100,000 clones, 85% to 90% of them seen once. The source was blood, collected after dendritic cell vaccination. These receptors were taken from a human donor with glioblastoma.

The V gene is TRBV6-1, the J gene TRBJ2-1; D not certain. Per germline, CDR1 MNHNS and CDR2 SASEGT. V shed 3 bases and J shed 4 bases, with 7 bases lying between them. This CDR3 is 13 amino acids long. Written as DNA, the CDR3 is TGTGCCAGCAGTGACGGGTTATACAATGAGCAGTTCTTC. This gives the protein CASSDGLYNEQFF.

The chain has TRBV2 and TRBJ2-3, with 12 bases aligning to TRBD2. CDR3 length: 17 amino acids. Germline assignment: CDR1 SNHLY and CDR2 FYNNEI. Unmatched junction bases numbered 9, after V lost 3 bases and J lost 5 bases. The chain's CDR3 is CASSEFVTSGGVDTQYF. The DNA of the CDR3 is TGTGCCAGCAGTGAGTTCGTGACTAGCGGGGGAGTAGATACGCAGTATTTT.

The CDR3 loop reads CAWDRQGQGQQPQHF. CDR3 sequence (DNA): TGTGCCTGGGACCGCCAGGGACAGGGGCAACAGCCCCAGCATTTT. The chain carries TRBV30 and TRBJ1-5, with 10 bases lining up with TRBD1. The J segment lost 7 bases and the V segment lost 5 bases, leaving 11 bases of the junction unmatched. CDR1 GTSNPN and CDR2 SVGIG come from the germline V gene (reference sequence). The CDR3 runs 15 residues.

This clone has only a few counts. The chain carries TRBV7-2 and TRBJ2-7, with TRBD2 matching over 9 bases. V was pared by 0 bases and J by 5 bases, with 5 bases of the junction left unmatched. Per the germline V gene, CDR1 is SGHTA and CDR2 is FQGNSA. The CDR3 consists of 15 residues. This CDR3 reads CASSLAVLAGDEQYF. As DNA, the CDR3 is TGTGCCAGCAGCTTAGCTGTGTTAGCGGGAGACGAGCAGTACTTC.

The chain carries TRBV27 and TRBJ2-2; D unresolved. This CDR3 region has 14 residues. V shed 3 bases and J shed 0 bases, with 5 bases lying between them. CDR1 and CDR2 (germline): MNHEY, SMNVEV (reference sequence). The CDR3 is CASSFRSNTGELFF. DNA for the CDR3: TGTGCCAGCAGTTTCCGTTCGAACACCGGGGAGCTGTTTTTT.

The V gene is TRBV27, the J gene TRBJ1-1; 9 nucleotides match TRBD1. V lost 0 bases and J lost 4; bases outside the gene matches: 3. Germline V CDR1 and CDR2: MNHEY, SMNVEV (reference sequence). This CDR3 spans 15 amino acids. In nucleotides, the CDR3 is TGTGCCAGCAGTTTATCAGGGACAGGGATCACTGAAGCTTTCTTT. This sequence encodes CASSLSGTGITEAFF.

The chain uses TRBV10-3 and TRBJ2-3; D is possibly TRBD1 (6 bases). The CDR3 is made up of 13 amino acids. Trimming stripped 6 bases from V and 1 base from J, with 8 bases between. Germline V gives CDR1 ENHRY, CDR2 SYGVKD. The CDR3 loop is CAISSGGTDTQYF. Here the CDR3 DNA reads TGTGCCATCAGCTCAGGGGGCACAGATACGCAGTATTTT.

The chain recombines TRBV2 with TRBJ2-2, with D tentatively TRBD1 (6 bases). Per the germline V gene, CDR1 is SNHLY and CDR2 is FYNNEI. V was trimmed by 5 bases and J by 3 bases, leaving 13 bases between them. The CDR3 has 15 residues. Here the CDR3 DNA reads TGTGCCAGCAGTCCGACAGGTGATTACACCGGGGAGCTGTTTTTT. Amino acids: CASSPTGDYTGELFF.

The chain employs TRBV12-2 and TRBJ2-2; the table calls TRBD1, which could not be checked here. TRBV12-2 represents a pseudogene. The length of the CDR3 is 21 residues. CDR3 region: CASRLANPGQGPLANTGELFF. Here the CDR3 DNA reads TGTGCAAGTCGCTTAGCGAATCCGGGACAGGGGCCCCTCGCGAACACCGGGGAGCTGTTTTTT.

This clone came up once. This chain joins TRBV5-1 and TRBJ2-7, with 8 bases lining up with TRBD1. This CDR3 is 13 amino acids long. Germline V lookup: CDR1 SGHRS, CDR2 YFSETQ. The V and J ends lost 0 bases and 10 bases, in that order; junction bases with no gene match: 6. The DNA of the CDR3 is TGCGCCAGCAGCTTGGAGCGCAGGGGGCTTCAGTACTTC. As protein: CASSLERRGLQYF.

The CDR3, as DNA: TGTGCCAGCAGTTTGCGACAGGGGGACTACGAGCAGTACTTC. It is translated as CASSLRQGDYEQYF. V gene TRBV27 combines with J gene TRBJ2-7, with TRBD1 identical over 9 bases. The CDR3 has 14 residues. Germline assignment: CDR1 MNHEY and CDR2 SMNVEV (reference sequence). J was trimmed by 3 bases and V by 3 bases; bases with no gene match: 3.

By sample fraction, this clone is medium-sized (0.01 to 0.1%). This rearrangement joins TRBV19 to TRBJ2-2; 7 positions match TRBD1. With 7 bases clipped from V and 6 bases from J, the junction kept 14 bases outside the gene matches. CDR1 is LNHDA and CDR2 is SQIVND in the germline V gene (reference sequence). The CDR3 sequence is 16 residues long. CDR3 sequence reads: CASNLFGTAMAGELFF. The CDR3 coding sequence is TGTGCCAGTAATTTGTTCGGGACAGCCATGGCCGGGGAGCTGTTTTTT.

The rearrangement joins TRBV5-1 to TRBJ2-3, with D possibly being TRBD1 (6 bases). Looked up from germline, CDR1 is SGHRS and CDR2 is YFSETQ. The CDR3 has 14 amino acids. Trimming shortened V by 2 bases and J by 5 bases, and 12 bases separated the two germline ends. This CDR3 reads CASSLRQVGDTQYF. The CDR3 DNA follows: TGCGCCAGCAGCTTACGACAGGTGGGAGATACGCAGTATTTT.

J is TRBJ1-1 and V is TRBV5-1, with 7 bases fitting TRBD1. Germline trimming cut 4 bases from V and 2 bases from J; bases unmatched to any gene: 14. Germline V CDR1 and CDR2: SGHRS, YFSETQ. This CDR3 contains 17 residues. In DNA form, the CDR3 reads TGCGCCAGCAGCCCCCGGGACACAGGGGAGGTTAACACTGAAGCTTTCTTT. Protein sequence: CASSPRDTGEVNTEAFF.

This chain uses TRBV2 with TRBJ1-1; D ambiguous. Looked up from germline, CDR1 is SNHLY and CDR2 is FYNNEI. V was trimmed by 0 bases and J by 6 bases, leaving 11 bases between them. This CDR3 region has 14 residues. The chain's CDR3 is CASSEAEGRAEAFF. In nucleotides, the CDR3 is TGTGCCAGCAGTGAAGCTGAAGGGAGGGCTGAAGCTTTCTTT.

This chain links TRBV21-1 with TRBJ1-5; the table's D call TRBD1 went unverified against the DNA. TRBV21-1 is recorded as a pseudogene. The CDR3 runs to 13 residues. The CDR3 sequence is CAGFGQGDQPQHF. The CDR3, as DNA: TGTGCCGGGTTCGGACAGGGGGATCAGCCCCAGCATTTT.

This sequence joins TRBV7-6 and TRBJ2-1; 9 bases align to TRBD1. V dropped 4 bases and J dropped 8; count of bases not matched to a gene: 9. Germline V gene sequence: CDR1 SGHVS, CDR2 FNYEAQ. CDR3 size: 15 residues. The CDR3 loop is CASSSGTGYNDEQFF. In nucleotides, the CDR3 is TGTGCCAGCAGCTCCGGGACAGGGTACAACGATGAGCAGTTCTTC.

This clone was seen just once. The chain is built from TRBV11-3 and TRBJ1-4; 8 bases match TRBD1. The CDR3 loop spans 14 amino acids. Losses at the gene ends were 5 bases for V and 4 bases for J; bases not matched to a gene: 3. CDR1 is SGHNT and CDR2 is YENEEA in the germline V gene. The CDR3 DNA follows: TGTGCCAGCAGCCGGACAGGGCTTAATGAAAAACTGTTTTTT. Residues: CASSRTGLNEKLFF.

The rearrangement joins TRBV7-3 to TRBJ2-3; unclear D gene. The V end was cut by 2 bases, the J end by 1 base, with 10 bases between. Germline assignment: CDR1 SGHTA and CDR2 FQGTGA. The length of the CDR3 is 15 residues. The CDR3 protein is CASSLLGTGTDTQYF. CDR3 nucleotides: TGTGCCAGCAGCTTACTTGGTACGGGCACAGATACGCAGTATTTT.

V is TRBV2 and J is TRBJ2-7, with 13 positions matching TRBD2. Germline assignment: CDR1 SNHLY and CDR2 FYNNEI. The CDR3 covers 15 residues. The trim removed 0 bases at V and 6 bases at J, leaving 2 bases unmatched. The CDR3 spells CASSEAGLAGVEQYF. In nucleotides, the CDR3 is TGTGCCAGCAGTGAAGCCGGACTAGCGGGAGTCGAGCAGTACTTC. Supplemented by reference TRBV2 and TRBJ2-7, the full variable domain reads EPEVTQTPSHQVTQMGQEVILRCVPISNHLYFYWYRQILGQKVEFLVSFYNNEISEKSEIFDDQFSVERPDGSNFTLKIRSTKLEDSAMYFCASSEAGLAGVEQYFGPGTRLTVT.

V usage is TRBV28 and J usage is TRBJ2-7, with TRBD2 as a possible D gene (6 bases). Germline CDR1 is MDHEN and CDR2 is SYDVKM. Trimming cost V 2 bases and J 4 bases, with 12 bases left between them. This CDR3 is 14 amino acids long. This chain's CDR3 is CASSLRGLGYEQYF. The CDR3 nucleotides read TGTGCCAGCAGTTTACGGGGACTGGGGTACGAGCAGTACTTC.

This rearrangement joins TRBV29-1 to TRBJ2-3, with D perhaps TRBD2 (6 bases). The CDR3 loop spans 14 amino acids. In germline, CDR1 is SQVTM, CDR2 ANQGSEA. V was clipped by 4 bases and J by 2 bases, with 13 bases between them. The CDR3 spells CSVGLRGTTDTQYF. The CDR3 DNA sequence: TGCAGCGTTGGGTTACGGGGGACCACAGATACGCAGTATTTT.